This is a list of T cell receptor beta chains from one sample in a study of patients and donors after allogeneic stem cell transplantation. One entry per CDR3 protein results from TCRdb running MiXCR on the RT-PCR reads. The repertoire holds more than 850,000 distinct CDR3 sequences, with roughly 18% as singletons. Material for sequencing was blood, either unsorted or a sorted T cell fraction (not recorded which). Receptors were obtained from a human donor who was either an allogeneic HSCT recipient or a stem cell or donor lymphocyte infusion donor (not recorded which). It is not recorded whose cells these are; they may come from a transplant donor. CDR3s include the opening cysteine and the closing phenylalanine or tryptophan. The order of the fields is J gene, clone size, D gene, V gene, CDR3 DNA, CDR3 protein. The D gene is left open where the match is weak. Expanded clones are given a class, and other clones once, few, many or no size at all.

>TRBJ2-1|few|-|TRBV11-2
TGTGCCAGCAGCTTGGGGAAATCTCTGTGGGACTCCTACTTGATCAATGAGCAGTTCTTC
CASSLGKSLWDSYLINEQFF
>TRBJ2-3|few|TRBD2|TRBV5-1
TGCGCCAGCACCTTGGGACTAGGAAGCCACACAGATACGCAGTATTTT
CASTLGLGSHTDTQYF
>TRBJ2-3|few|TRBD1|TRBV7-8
TGTGCCAGCAGCTTAGCGGGGGGACAGGTAACAGATACGCAGTATTTT
CASSLAGGQVTDTQYF
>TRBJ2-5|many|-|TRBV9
TGTGCCAGCAGCGGACCCTTGACGGAAGAGACCCAGTACTTC
CASSGPLTEETQYF
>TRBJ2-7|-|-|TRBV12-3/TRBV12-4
TGTGCCAACCCGACCTACGAGCAGTACTTC
CANPTYEQYF
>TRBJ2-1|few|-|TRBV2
TGTGCCAGCAATGCGGGTCCATACAATGAGCAGTTCTTC
CASNAGPYNEQFF
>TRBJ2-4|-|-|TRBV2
TGTGCCAGCAGTGAAGTTCAGGGGGGAAGGGCCAAAAACATTCAGTACTTC
CASSEVQGGRAKNIQYF
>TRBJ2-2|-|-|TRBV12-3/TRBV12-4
TGTGCCAGCAGTTTAGGGGGACCAACCGGGGAGCTGTTTTTT
CASSLGGPTGELFF
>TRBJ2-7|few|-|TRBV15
TGTGCCACCAGCAGAGAAGGTTGGGAGATAACCTACGAGCAGTACTTC
CATSREGWEITYEQYF
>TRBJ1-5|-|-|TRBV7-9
TGTGCCAGCAGCGAGGGGACGCAGCCCCAGCATTTT
CASSEGTQPQHF
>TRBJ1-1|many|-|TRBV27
TGTGCCAGCAGGAGGGTAAGGGGCACTGAAGCTTTCTTT
CASRRVRGTEAFF
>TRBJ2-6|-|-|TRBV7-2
TGTGCCAGCAGCTTACCCGTCTCTGGGGCCAACGTCCTGACTTTC
CASSLPVSGANVLTF
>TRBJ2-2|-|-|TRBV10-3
TGTGCCATCAGTGGCCTGGTTACGGGGGAGCTGTTTTTT
CAISGLVTGELFF
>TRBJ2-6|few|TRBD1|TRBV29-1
TGCAGCCCCCGGGACAGACGTCTTCGGGCCAACGTCCTGACTTTC
CSPRDRRLRANVLTF